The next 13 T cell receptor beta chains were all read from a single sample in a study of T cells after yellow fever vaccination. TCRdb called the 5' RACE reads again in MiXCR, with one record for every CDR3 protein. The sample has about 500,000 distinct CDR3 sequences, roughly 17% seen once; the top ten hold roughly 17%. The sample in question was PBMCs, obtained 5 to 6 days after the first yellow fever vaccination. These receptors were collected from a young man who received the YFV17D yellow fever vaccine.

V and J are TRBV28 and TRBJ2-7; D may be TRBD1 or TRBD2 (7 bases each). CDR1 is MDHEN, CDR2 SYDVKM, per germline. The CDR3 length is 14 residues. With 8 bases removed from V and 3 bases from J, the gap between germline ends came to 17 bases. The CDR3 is CASQTGGQNYEQYV. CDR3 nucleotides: TGTGCCAGCCAAACGGGGGGACAGAACTACGAGCAGTACGTC.

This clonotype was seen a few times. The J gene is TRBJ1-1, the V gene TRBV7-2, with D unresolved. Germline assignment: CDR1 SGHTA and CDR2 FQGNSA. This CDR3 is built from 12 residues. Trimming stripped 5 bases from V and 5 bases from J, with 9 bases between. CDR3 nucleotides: TGTGCCAGCAGCAACGGGTATACTGAAGCTTTCTTT. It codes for CASSNGYTEAFF.

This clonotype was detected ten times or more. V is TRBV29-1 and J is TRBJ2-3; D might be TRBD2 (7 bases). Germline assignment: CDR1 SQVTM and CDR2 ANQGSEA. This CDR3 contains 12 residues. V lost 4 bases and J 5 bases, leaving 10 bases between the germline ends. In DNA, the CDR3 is TGCAGCGTTGCCGGGGGGCGAGATACGCAGTATTTT. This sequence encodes CSVAGGRDTQYF.

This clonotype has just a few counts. DNA for the CDR3: TGCGCCAGCAGCTTGGAGCCCCTTCAGTCATACACCGGGGAGCTGTTTTTT. Amino acid sequence: CASSLEPLQSYTGELFF. The V call is TRBV5-1, the J call TRBJ2-2; D ambiguous. CDR1 and CDR2 (germline): SGHRS, YFSETQ. CDR3 size: 17 residues. Trimming removed 0 bases at V and 3 bases at J, with 15 bases between. Together with reference TRBV5-1 and TRBJ2-2, the CDR3 gives the full variable domain: KAGVTQTPRYLIKTRGQQVTLSCSPISGHRSVSWYQQTPGQGLQFLFEYFSETQRNKGNFPGRFSGRQFSNSRSEMNVSTLELGDSALYLCASSLEPLQSYTGELFFGEGSRLTVL.

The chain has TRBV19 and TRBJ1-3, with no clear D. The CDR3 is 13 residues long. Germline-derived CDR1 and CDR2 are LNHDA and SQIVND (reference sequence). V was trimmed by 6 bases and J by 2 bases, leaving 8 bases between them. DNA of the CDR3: TGTGCCAGTAGGAGTAAACCTGGAAACACCATATATTTT. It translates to CASRSKPGNTIYF. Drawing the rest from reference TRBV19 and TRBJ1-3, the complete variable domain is DGGITQSPKYLFRKEGQNVTLSCEQNLNHDAMYWYRQDPGQGLRLIYYSQIVNDFQKGDIAEGYSVSREKKESFPLTVTSAQKNPTAFYLCASRSKPGNTIYFGEGSWLTVV.

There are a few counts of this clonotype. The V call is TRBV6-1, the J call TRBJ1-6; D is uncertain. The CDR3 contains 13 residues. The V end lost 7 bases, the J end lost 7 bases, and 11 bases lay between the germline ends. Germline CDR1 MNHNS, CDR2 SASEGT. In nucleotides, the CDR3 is TGTGCCAGCAACCCCTTTGGGAATTCACCCCTCCACTTT. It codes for CASNPFGNSPLHF.

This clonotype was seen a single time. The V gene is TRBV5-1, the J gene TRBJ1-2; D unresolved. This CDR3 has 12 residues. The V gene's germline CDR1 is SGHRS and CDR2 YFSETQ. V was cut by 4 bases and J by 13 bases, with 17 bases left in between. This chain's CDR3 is CASSPGNGKATF. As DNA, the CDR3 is TGCGCCAGCAGCCCGGGGAACGGGAAAGCCACCTTC.

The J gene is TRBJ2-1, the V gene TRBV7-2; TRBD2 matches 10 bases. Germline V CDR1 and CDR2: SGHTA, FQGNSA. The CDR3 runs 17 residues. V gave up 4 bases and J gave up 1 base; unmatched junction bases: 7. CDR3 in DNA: TGTGCCAGCAGCTCCCTAGCGGGGGCCGGATCCTACAATGAGCAGTTCTTC. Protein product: CASSSLAGAGSYNEQFF.

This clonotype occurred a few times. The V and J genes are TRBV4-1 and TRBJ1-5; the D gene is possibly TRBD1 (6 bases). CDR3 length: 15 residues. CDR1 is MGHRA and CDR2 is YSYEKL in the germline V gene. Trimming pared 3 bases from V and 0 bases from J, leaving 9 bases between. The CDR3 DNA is TGCGCCAGCAGCCATGGGACACTTAGCAATCAGCCCCAGCATTTT. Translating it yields CASSHGTLSNQPQHF.

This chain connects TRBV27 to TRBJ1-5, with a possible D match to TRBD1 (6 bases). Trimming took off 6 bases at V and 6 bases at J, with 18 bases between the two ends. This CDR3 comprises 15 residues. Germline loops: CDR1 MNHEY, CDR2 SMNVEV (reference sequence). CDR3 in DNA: TGTGCCAGCAGACCCATACAGGGTTTAGTTCAGCCCCAGCATTTT. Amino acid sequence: CASRPIQGLVQPQHF.

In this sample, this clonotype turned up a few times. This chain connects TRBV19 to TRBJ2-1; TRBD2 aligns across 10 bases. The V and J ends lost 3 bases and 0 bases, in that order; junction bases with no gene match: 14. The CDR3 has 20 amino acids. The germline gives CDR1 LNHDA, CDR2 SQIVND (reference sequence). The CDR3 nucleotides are TGTGCCAGTAGTATTGTTGCGGCTAGCGGGGGCCTCAGCTCCTACAATGAGCAGTTCTTC. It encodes CASSIVAASGGLSSYNEQFF. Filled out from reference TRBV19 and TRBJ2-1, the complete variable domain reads DGGITQSPKYLFRKEGQNVTLSCEQNLNHDAMYWYRQDPGQGLRLIYYSQIVNDFQKGDIAEGYSVSREKKESFPLTVTSAQKNPTAFYLCASSIVAASGGLSSYNEQFFGPGTRLTVL.

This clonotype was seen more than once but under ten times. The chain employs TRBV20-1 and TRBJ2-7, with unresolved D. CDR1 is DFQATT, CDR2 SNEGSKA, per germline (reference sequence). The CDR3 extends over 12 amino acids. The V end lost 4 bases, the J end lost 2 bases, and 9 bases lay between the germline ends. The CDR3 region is CSAIGYAYEQYF. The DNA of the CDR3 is TGCAGTGCTATCGGGTATGCCTACGAGCAGTACTTC.

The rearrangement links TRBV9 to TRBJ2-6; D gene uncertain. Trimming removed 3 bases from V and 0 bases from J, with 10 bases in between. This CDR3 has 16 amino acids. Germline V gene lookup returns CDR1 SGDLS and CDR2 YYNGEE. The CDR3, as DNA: TGTGCCAGCAGCGCAGCATTAAGCTCTGGGGCCAACGTCCTGACTTTC. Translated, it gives CASSAALSSGANVLTF.